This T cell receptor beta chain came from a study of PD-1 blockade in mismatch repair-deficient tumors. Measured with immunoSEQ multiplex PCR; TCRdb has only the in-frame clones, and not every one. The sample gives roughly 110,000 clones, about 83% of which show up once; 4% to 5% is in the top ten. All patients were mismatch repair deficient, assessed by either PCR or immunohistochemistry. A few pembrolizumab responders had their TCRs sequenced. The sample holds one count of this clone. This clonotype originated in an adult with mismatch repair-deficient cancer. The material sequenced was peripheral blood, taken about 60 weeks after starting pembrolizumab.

The CDR3 protein is CASSTDRGHSGNTIYF. CDR3 in DNA: TGTGCCAGTAGTACAGACAGGGGGCATTCTGGAAACACCATATATTTT. This chain links TRBV19 with TRBJ1-3; 10 nucleotides align to TRBD1. The V gene end was trimmed by 4 bases and the J gene end by 1 base; junction bases not matched to a gene: 4. This CDR3 is 16 amino acids long. CDR1 and CDR2 (germline): LNHDA, SQIVND (reference sequence).